The clone carrying this T cell receptor (beta chain) has more than one count but fewer than ten. Antigen specificity is unknown. The sample originates from a study of response to subunit inactivated influenza vaccine. The length of the CDR3 is 13 residues. CDR1 is SEHNR, CDR2 FQNEAQ, per germline (reference sequence). J lost 7 bases, V lost 5 bases, and 5 bases had no gene match. Findings and caveats of the study: Authors proposed each seasonal influenza vaccination draws in few new T cells.

TCRdb recomputed calls from the RT-PCR reads with MiXCR, one row per CDR3 protein. The sample holds roughly 780,000 distinct CDR3 sequences, 18% seen once. The sequence came from a man over 45 who received an inactivated influenza vaccine. The chain is built from TRBV7-9 and TRBJ1-5; 7 bases are a match to TRBD1. The material sequenced was PBMCs from blood, taken approximately 5 days after vaccination. The CDR3, as DNA: TGTGCCAGCAGCCCCGGGACAGCCCAGCCCCAGCATTTT. Protein: CASSPGTAQPQHF.